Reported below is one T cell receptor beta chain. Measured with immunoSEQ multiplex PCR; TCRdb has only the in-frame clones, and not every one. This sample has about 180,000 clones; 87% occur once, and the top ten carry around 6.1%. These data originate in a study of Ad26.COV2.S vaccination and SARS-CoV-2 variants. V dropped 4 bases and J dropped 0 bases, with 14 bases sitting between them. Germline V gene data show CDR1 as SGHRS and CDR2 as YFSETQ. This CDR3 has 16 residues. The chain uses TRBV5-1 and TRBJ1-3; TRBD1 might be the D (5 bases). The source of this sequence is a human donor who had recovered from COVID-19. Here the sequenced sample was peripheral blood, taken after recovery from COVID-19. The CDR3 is CASSLPLTDSGNTIYF. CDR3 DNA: TGCGCCAGCAGCCTTCCCCTGACAGACTCTGGAAACACCATATATTTT.